The 31 T cell receptor beta chains presented below share a single source sample, sequenced in a study of post-analysis software for immune sequencing data. Study-wide findings and caveats: Patients had higher frequencies than controls of a few TRBV segments, including TRBV5-6, TRBV5-1 and TRBV20-1.

cDNA libraries of TCR beta carried unique molecular identifiers. TCRdb re-analysed the PCR reads in MiXCR, keeping a single row per CDR3 protein. Among fewer than 850,000 distinct CDR3 sequences, roughly 50% were seen once, and the ten largest hold just under 5%. The antigens of these receptors remain unknown. The sequencing sample was made of blood. The receptors here all came from a girl aged 5 to 17 with multiple sclerosis.

In its sample, this clonotype was seen a few times. The V gene is TRBV29-1, the J gene TRBJ1-1; tentative D call: TRBD1 (5 bases). The CDR3 covers 16 residues. CDR1 is SQVTM and CDR2 is ANQGSEA in the germline V gene. V shed 0 bases and J shed 6 bases, with 20 bases lying between them. CDR3 sequence (DNA): TGCAGCGTTGAAGAACCCCGAGGGGTTAGGGTCGCTGAAGCTTTCTTT. This sequence encodes CSVEEPRGVRVAEAFF.

This clonotype was seen only a few times. The rearrangement links TRBV3-1 to TRBJ2-1, with 9 positions matching TRBD2. V shed 2 bases and J 3 bases; nucleotides not matched to a gene: 8. Germline CDR1 reads LGHDT; CDR2 reads YNNKEL (reference sequence). CDR3 length: 17 residues. CDR3 bases: TGTGCCAGCAGCCAACCCTTAGCGGGAGCCCTCTACAATGAGCAGTTCTTC. It translates to CASSQPLAGALYNEQFF.

This chain uses TRBV10-2 with TRBJ2-7; 11 bases fit TRBD2. Losses at the gene ends were 7 bases for V and 0 bases for J; bases not matched to a gene: 14. Germline assignment: CDR1 WSHSY and CDR2 SAAADI. The CDR3 extends over 18 amino acids. This chain's CDR3 is CASTGGSGRAGNSYEQYF. Here the CDR3 DNA reads TGCGCCAGCACCGGAGGTAGCGGGAGGGCCGGGAACTCCTACGAGCAGTACTTC.

This clonotype showed up just once. The V gene is TRBV2, the J gene TRBJ1-5; no clear D. Per germline, CDR1 SNHLY and CDR2 FYNNEI. Trimming cost V 3 bases and J 0 bases, with 9 bases left between them. The CDR3 consists of 15 residues. The DNA of the CDR3 is TGTGCCAGCAGTGACGGGCAGTATAGCAATCAGCCCCAGCATTTT. This gives the protein CASSDGQYSNQPQHF.

The chain combines TRBV7-8 with TRBJ2-3; TRBD2 matches 7 bases. The V segment lost 0 bases and the J segment 2 bases; nucleotides outside the gene matches: 8. The CDR3 runs 17 residues. Germline V gene sequence: CDR1 SGHVS, CDR2 FQNEAQ. The CDR3 DNA is TGTGCCAGCAGCTTAGCGGGAGGGCCCTACTCCACAGATACGCAGTATTTT. It translates to CASSLAGGPYSTDTQYF.

The sample holds a few counts of this clonotype. The V and J genes are TRBV27 and TRBJ1-1; possible D gene TRBD1, 5 bases. From germline, CDR1 is MNHEY and CDR2 SMNVEV (reference sequence). The CDR3 contains 16 residues. Trimming took off 2 bases at V and 2 bases at J, with 15 bases between the two ends. The chain's CDR3 is CASSLISPGPNTEAFF. In nucleotides, the CDR3 is TGTGCCAGCAGTTTAATCAGCCCGGGACCTAACACTGAAGCTTTCTTT.

CDR3: CASSIGQPGGYTF. The DNA for the CDR3 is TGTGCCAGTAGTATAGGACAGCCAGGCGGCTACACCTTC. The chain joins TRBV19 to TRBJ1-2; possibly TRBD1 for D (5 bases). Per germline, CDR1 LNHDA and CDR2 SQIVND (reference sequence). The CDR3 consists of 13 residues. Between the trimmed V and J ends, which lost 1 base and 8 bases, there was a span of 11 bases.

Only a few counts were recorded for this clonotype. The V gene is TRBV12-3 or TRBV12-4, the J gene TRBJ2-7; 8 bases match TRBD2. The CDR3 is made up of 15 amino acids. V was pared by 6 bases and J by 2 bases, with 9 bases of the junction left unmatched. The CDR3 nucleotides are TGTGCCAGCAGCCTCGGTATAGCGGGGCCCTACGAGCAGTACTTC. Translated: CASSLGIAGPYEQYF.

The rearrangement joins TRBV20-1 to TRBJ2-3, with D possibly being TRBD2 (7 bases). In germline, CDR1 is DFQATT, CDR2 SNEGSKA (reference sequence). Trimming cost V 0 bases and J 1 base, with 23 bases left between them. The CDR3 sequence is 19 residues long. CDR3 amino acids: CSARDRAGEGRYRTDTQYF. The CDR3 coding sequence is TGCAGTGCTAGAGATCGAGCAGGGGAGGGCCGCTATCGCACAGATACGCAGTATTTT.

V gene TRBV20-1 combines with J gene TRBJ1-5, with 8 positions matching TRBD1. Germline loops: CDR1 DFQATT, CDR2 SNEGSKA (reference sequence). The J segment lost 3 bases and the V segment lost 4 bases, leaving 17 bases of the junction unmatched. This CDR3 has 18 residues. The CDR3 loop reads CSATHNVPGGANNQPQHF. The CDR3 nucleotides read TGCAGTGCTACTCATAACGTTCCAGGGGGCGCGAACAATCAGCCCCAGCATTTT.

V and J are TRBV30 and TRBJ2-3; D is possibly TRBD1 (5 bases). Trimming pared 5 bases from V and 3 bases from J, leaving 9 bases between. The CDR3 sequence is 12 residues long. Germline V gene data show CDR1 as GTSNPN and CDR2 as SVGIG (reference sequence). This CDR3 reads CAWEKGTDTQYF. Written as DNA, the CDR3 is TGTGCCTGGGAGAAGGGGACAGATACGCAGTATTTT.

The chain recombines TRBV7-6 with TRBJ1-4, with a possible D match to TRBD1 (6 bases). The germline V and J ends were trimmed by 1 base and 0 bases, with 15 bases remaining between them. The CDR3 contains 18 residues. The germline V gene encodes CDR1 SGHVS and CDR2 FNYEAQ. DNA for the CDR3: TGTGCCAGCAGCTTAGAGCTGGCGGAGGGGGCAACTAATGAAAAACTGTTTTTT. Translation: CASSLELAEGATNEKLFF.

In this sample, this clonotype turned up a few times. The chain combines TRBV7-6 with TRBJ2-1, with 8 bases identical to TRBD2. The CDR3 sequence is 18 residues long. CDR1 and CDR2 (germline): SGHVS, FNYEAQ. V was pared by 5 bases and J by 2 bases, with 14 bases of the junction left unmatched. CDR3 amino acids: CASSPTPLAGGTYNEQFF. CDR3 DNA: TGTGCCAGCAGCCCAACCCCTCTGGCGGGAGGAACCTACAATGAGCAGTTCTTC.

The chain joins TRBV6-1 to TRBJ2-7, with TRBD2 matching 9 bases. V trimming: 2 bases; J trimming: 2 bases; junction bases outside the gene matches: 16. This CDR3 has 19 residues. CDR1 and CDR2 from the germline V gene are MNHNS and SASEGT. CDR3 in DNA: TGTGCCAGCAGTGAACGGTCCCCTCTGGCTAGCGGGATCCCCTACGAGCAGTACTTC. Amino acid sequence: CASSERSPLASGIPYEQYF.

The V and J genes are TRBV6-1 and TRBJ2-3; TRBD2 matches 8 bases. V lost 5 bases and J lost 0; bases outside the gene matches: 13. The CDR3 length is 18 residues. Germline V gene data show CDR1 as MNHNS and CDR2 as SASEGT. In DNA, the CDR3 is TGTGCCAGCAGTACGGGAAAGGGGAGCGGGGGTAGCACAGATACGCAGTATTTT. Amino acid sequence: CASSTGKGSGGSTDTQYF.

In its sample, this clonotype was seen once. This CDR3 reads CASSVREQEKLFF. DNA of the CDR3: TGTGCCAGCAGCGTAAGGGAGCAAGAAAAACTGTTTTTT. The chain uses TRBV9 and TRBJ1-4; D gene ambiguous. The CDR3 has 13 residues. Trimming took off 1 base at V and 8 bases at J, with 9 bases between the two ends. Germline CDR1 reads SGDLS; CDR2 reads YYNGEE. The full variable domain, its missing parts supplied by reference TRBV9 and TRBJ1-4, is DSGVTQTPKHLITATGQRVTLRCSPRSGDLSVYWYQQSLDQGLQFLIQYYNGEERAKGNILERFSAQQFPDLHSELNLSSLELGDSALYFCASSVREQEKLFFGSGTQLSVL.

This clonotype showed up just a few times. V and J are TRBV6-2 or TRBV6-3 and TRBJ2-3; 10 bases are a match to TRBD2. The CDR3 covers 15 residues. Germline lookup yields CDR1 MNHEY and CDR2 SVGEGT. V lost 4 bases to trimming and J lost 12 bases; unmatched junction nucleotides: 13. DNA of the CDR3: TGTGCCAGCAGTTCGGGACTAGCGTCGATGGGGTCCCAGTATTTT. This sequence encodes CASSSGLASMGSQYF.

The chain uses TRBV27 and TRBJ2-4, with TRBD2 identical over 14 bases. The DNA end is more similar to TRBJ2-7, so the J call may be wrong. The V gene's germline CDR1 is MNHEY and CDR2 SMNVEV (reference sequence). This CDR3 comprises 16 residues. The CDR3 reads CASSPRLAGGPHEQYF. In DNA form, the CDR3 reads TGTGCCAGCAGTCCCCGACTAGCGGGAGGGCCCCACGAGCAGTACTTC.

This clonotype came up a few times. The CDR3 coding sequence is TGCAGCGTTACTAGCGGGAGCTACAATGAGCAGTTCTTC. As protein: CSVTSGSYNEQFF. The chain joins TRBV29-1 to TRBJ2-1, with TRBD2 matching 11 bases. The V gene's germline CDR1 is SQVTM and CDR2 ANQGSEA. Trimming removed 5 bases from V and 3 bases from J; junction bases left unmatched: 0. CDR3 length: 13 residues.

The genes are TRBV20-1 and TRBJ2-7; TRBD2 matches 10 bases. With 6 bases clipped from V and 2 bases from J, the junction kept 7 bases outside the gene matches. The CDR3 spans 14 residues. CDR1 is DFQATT, CDR2 SNEGSKA, per germline (reference sequence). The CDR3 is CSALDSGRTYEQYF. CDR3 sequence (DNA): TGCAGTGCCCTGGATAGCGGGAGGACCTACGAGCAGTACTTC.

The V call is TRBV20-1, the J call TRBJ2-5, with D hard to call. Germline loops: CDR1 DFQATT, CDR2 SNEGSKA (reference sequence). This CDR3 spans 10 amino acids. The V gene lost 5 bases and the J gene lost 4 bases, with 5 bases spanning the gap. CDR3 amino acids: CSAPRETQYF. The CDR3 nucleotides are TGCAGTGCTCCCCGAGAGACCCAGTACTTC.

The table lists this clonotype with a few counts. The chain employs TRBV6-5 and TRBJ1-1, with TRBD1 matching over 10 bases. Germline CDR1 reads MNHEY; CDR2 reads SVGAGI. With V trimmed by 6 bases and J by 0 bases, 7 bases remained unmatched. This CDR3 is built from 16 residues. CDR3 in DNA: TGTGCCAGCAGAACCGGGACAGGGGTCATGAACACTGAAGCTTTCTTT. It translates to CASRTGTGVMNTEAFF.

The gene calls are TRBV6-1 and TRBJ2-1, with TRBD2 matching over 7 bases. Germline CDR1 is MNHNS and CDR2 is SASEGT. The ends lost 7 bases at V and 4 bases at J; junction bases unmatched: 10. The CDR3 is 15 residues long. The CDR3 DNA reads TGTGCCAGCACCCCGGGACTACATGGATACAATGAGCAGTTCTTC. It encodes CASTPGLHGYNEQFF.

The chain has TRBV5-1 and TRBJ2-5; 10 bases map to TRBD2. After removal of 6 bases from V and 5 bases from J, the junction contained 16 bases not matched to a gene. The CDR3 totals 17 residues. Germline loops: CDR1 SGHRS, CDR2 YFSETQ. The CDR3 nucleotides are TGCGCCAGCACAGTAGGGACTAGCGACTTTACGGGGGAGACCCAGTACTTC. As protein: CASTVGTSDFTGETQYF. Complete variable domain (other parts from reference TRBV5-1 and TRBJ2-5): KAGVTQTPRYLIKTRGQQVTLSCSPISGHRSVSWYQQTPGQGLQFLFEYFSETQRNKGNFPGRFSGRQFSNSRSEMNVSTLELGDSALYLCASTVGTSDFTGETQYFGPGTRLLVL.

This sequence joins TRBV20-1 and TRBJ2-7, with 7 bases identical to TRBD2. The DNA end is a closer match to TRBJ2-5, so the J assignment may be wrong. The CDR3 length is 14 residues. CDR1 is DFQATT, CDR2 SNEGSKA, per germline (reference sequence). CDR3 sequence: CSALDGLDKETQYF. DNA of the CDR3: TGCAGTGCCCTGGATGGACTAGATAAAGAGACCCAGTACTTC.

The chain combines TRBV20-1 with TRBJ1-2; D is ambiguous. CDR3 size: 14 residues. V shed 6 bases and J shed 4 bases, with 18 bases lying between them. The germline V gene has CDR1 DFQATT and CDR2 SNEGSKA (reference sequence). CDR3 protein: CSADPPRGGYGYTF. The CDR3 DNA follows: TGCAGTGCCGACCCCCCCAGAGGAGGCTATGGCTACACCTTC.

The chain couples TRBV20-1 to TRBJ2-7; D might be TRBD1 (5 bases). Germline V gives CDR1 DFQATT, CDR2 SNEGSKA (reference sequence). The CDR3 runs 14 residues. Trimming left V 1 base short and J 5 bases short, with 15 bases between. CDR3 loop: CSARGGLGAHEQYF. CDR3 in DNA: TGCAGTGCTAGAGGGGGCCTGGGCGCCCACGAGCAGTACTTC.

CDR3 in amino acids: CASRQAGTDHFYEQYF. For the CDR3, the DNA is TGCGCCAGCAGGCAAGCCGGGACAGACCACTTCTACGAGCAGTACTTC. J is TRBJ2-7 and V is TRBV5-1; TRBD1 aligns across 7 bases. This CDR3 contains 16 residues. After removal of 5 bases from V and 3 bases from J, the junction contained 14 bases not matched to a gene. Germline CDR1 reads SGHRS; CDR2 reads YFSETQ.

The rearrangement uses TRBV28 and TRBJ2-3, with 9 nucleotides matching TRBD1. CDR1 and CDR2 (germline): MDHEN, SYDVKM. With 4 bases clipped from V and 2 bases from J, the junction kept 7 bases outside the gene matches. CDR3 length: 16 residues. The CDR3 coding sequence is TGTGCCAGCAGTTGGGGACAGGGTGGGAACACAGATACGCAGTATTTT. Encoded protein: CASSWGQGGNTDTQYF.

The rearrangement joins TRBV2 to TRBJ2-3; 10 bases match TRBD2. V lost 9 bases and J lost 2; bases outside the gene matches: 5. The CDR3 length is 14 residues. Germline lookup yields CDR1 SNHLY and CDR2 FYNNEI. CDR3 in DNA: TGTGCCAGGACAACTAGCGGGGCCACAGATACGCAGTATTTT. The encoded protein is CARTTSGATDTQYF.

This clonotype was detected a few times. This chain joins TRBV20-1 and TRBJ1-2; weak D call: TRBD1 (6 bases). The CDR3 has 14 amino acids. V was cut by 5 bases and J by 3 bases, with 16 bases left in between. In germline, CDR1 is DFQATT, CDR2 SNEGSKA (reference sequence). CDR3 in amino acids: CSADTGKGYYGYTF. DNA for the CDR3: TGCAGTGCTGATACAGGGAAGGGTTACTATGGCTACACCTTC.